These 10 T cell receptor beta chains share one sample of origin, sequenced in a study of radiation and T cells in renal cell carcinoma. The sample's time point: blood 4 weeks post-SBRT, at nephrectomy. Indicated treatment: 15 Gy SBRT to primary tumor, nephrectomy 4 weeks later. Some clones are missing from TCRdb's copy, which holds only in-frame ones; the method was immunoSEQ multiplex PCR. There are around 99,000 clones in the sample; roughly 88% occur only once, and approximately 6.9% lies in the top ten. Specimen: blood, collected from a patient whose treatment included radiotherapy and nephrectomy. These receptors all stem from a man aged 55 to 70 with renal cell carcinoma.

The V and J genes are TRBV14 and TRBJ2-2; TRBD1 matches at 8 bases. V was clipped by 4 bases and J by 2 bases; unmatched bases: 6. Looked up from germline, CDR1 is SGHDN and CDR2 is FVKESK. CDR3 length: 16 amino acids. The CDR3 DNA sequence: TGTGCCAGCAGCCGCCGGACAGGGAGAAACACCGGGGAGCTGTTTTTT. Its protein product is CASSRRTGRNTGELFF.

The V and J genes are TRBV6-1 and TRBJ2-1, with 14 bases that match TRBD2. CDR1 MNHNS and CDR2 SASEGT come from the germline V gene. The CDR3 has 15 residues. V shed 11 bases and J 9 bases; nucleotides not matched to a gene: 12. The CDR3 DNA follows: TGTGCCGCCTCCGGACTAGCGGGAGGTGGGGGTGAGCAGTTCTTC. Residues: CAASGLAGGGGEQFF.

The chain joins TRBV6-5 to TRBJ2-7; the D gene is possibly TRBD1 (6 bases). The germline V gene has CDR1 MNHEY and CDR2 SVGAGI. Trimming pared 5 bases from V and 5 bases from J, leaving 13 bases between. The CDR3 has 13 residues. CDR3 in amino acids: CASSKGHPNEQYF. CDR3 nucleotide sequence: TGTGCCAGCAGTAAGGGACATCCGAACGAGCAGTACTTC.

The genes are TRBV18 and TRBJ2-4; the D is unclear. Germline CDR1 and CDR2: KGHSH and LQKENI. This CDR3 region has 14 residues. Trimming cost V 2 bases and J 3 bases, with 8 bases left between them. The CDR3, as DNA: TGTGCCAGCTCACCAGCGGCTGACAAAAACATTCAGTACTTC. This codes for CASSPAADKNIQYF.

The chain joins TRBV7-9 to TRBJ2-5; 10 bases are shared with TRBD2. V shed 6 bases and J 3 bases; nucleotides not matched to a gene: 4. The CDR3 is 14 amino acids. CDR1 and CDR2 from the germline V gene are SEHNR and FQNEAQ (reference sequence). CDR3 residues: CASRLAGVEETQYF. Here the CDR3 DNA reads TGTGCCAGCAGGCTAGCGGGGGTAGAAGAGACCCAGTACTTC.

The V call is TRBV6-1, the J call TRBJ1-5; the D is unclear. Between the trimmed V and J ends, which lost 1 base and 4 bases, there was a span of 8 bases. This CDR3 has 14 residues. Looked up from germline, CDR1 is MNHNS and CDR2 is SASEGT. The DNA of the CDR3 is TGTGCCAGCAGTGAAGGACCCGTTAATCAGCCCCAGCATTTT. It encodes CASSEGPVNQPQHF.

V is TRBV11-3 and J is TRBJ1-5; possible D gene TRBD1, 5 bases. Germline-derived CDR1 and CDR2 are SGHNT and YENEEA. This CDR3 region has 15 residues. V was clipped by 8 bases and J by 5 bases, with 19 bases between them. The CDR3 DNA follows: TGTGCCAGCCCCTGGAGTTCGGGGCACGATCAGCCCCAGCATTTT. This gives the protein CASPWSSGHDQPQHF.

V usage is TRBV28 and J usage is TRBJ2-3; TRBD2 might be the D (5 bases). CDR3 length equals 14 residues. Per germline, CDR1 MDHEN and CDR2 SYDVKM. V dropped 5 bases and J dropped 10 bases, with 19 bases sitting between them. CDR3 nucleotide sequence: TGTGCCAGCAGTCCGGGGTCCACAGTTAAGGCGCAGTATTTT. It encodes CASSPGSTVKAQYF.

V usage is TRBV7-9 and J usage is TRBJ1-3; TRBD1 matches 7 bases. The CDR3 covers 16 residues. In germline, CDR1 is SEHNR, CDR2 FQNEAQ (reference sequence). The V segment lost 1 base and the J segment 3 bases; nucleotides outside the gene matches: 6. CDR3: CASSLEGARGGNTIYF. The CDR3 coding sequence is TGTGCCAGCAGCTTAGAGGGGGCAAGAGGTGGAAACACCATATATTTT.

V gene TRBV27 combines with J gene TRBJ2-7; the match to TRBD2 covers 8 bases. CDR1 and CDR2 from the germline V gene are MNHEY and SMNVEV (reference sequence). Unmatched junction bases numbered 12, after V lost 5 bases and J lost 0 bases. The CDR3 length is 17 residues. CDR3 amino acids: CASSPDGGGRSSYEQYF. CDR3 bases: TGTGCCAGCAGTCCTGATGGTGGCGGGAGGTCCTCCTACGAGCAGTACTTC.